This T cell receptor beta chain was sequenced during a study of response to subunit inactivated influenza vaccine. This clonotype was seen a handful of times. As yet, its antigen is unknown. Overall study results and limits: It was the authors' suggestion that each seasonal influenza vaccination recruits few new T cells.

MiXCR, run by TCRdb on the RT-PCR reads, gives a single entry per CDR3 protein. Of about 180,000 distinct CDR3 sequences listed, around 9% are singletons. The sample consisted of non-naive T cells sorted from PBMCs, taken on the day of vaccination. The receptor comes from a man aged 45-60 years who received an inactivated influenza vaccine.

CDR3 nucleotide sequence: TGTGCCAGCAGTGAACACGGAGTCTCTGGGGCCAACGTCCTGACTTTC. As protein: CASSEHGVSGANVLTF. The chain has TRBV25-1 and TRBJ2-6, with unresolved D. Trimming shortened V by 2 bases and J by 0 bases, and 8 bases separated the two germline ends. The CDR3 loop spans 16 amino acids. The V gene's germline CDR1 is MGHDK and CDR2 SYGVNS.